This T cell receptor beta chain was identified during a study of Ad26.COV2.S vaccination and SARS-CoV-2 variants (TCRdb year 2021). As for the study more broadly: Vaccine-arm donors came from COV1001, a multicentre, randomized, double-blind, placebo-controlled phase I-IIa trial of Ad26.COV2.S in healthy adults. The specificity and breadth of SARS-CoV-2-reactive T cell receptors after Ad26.COV2.S vaccination were assessed by TCRbeta repertoire sequencing. The TCR-sequenced set comprised around 30 samples: some 20 Ad26.COV2.S vaccine recipients, 5 placebo recipients and 8 SARS-CoV-2 convalescent individuals. Blinding of investigators to trial group allocation was maintained during experiments and outcome assessment. Dosing of Ad26.COV2.S was intramuscular, at either 5x10^10 or 1x10^11 viral particles, delivered as one shot or as two shots spaced 56 days apart. Trial participants were randomized into five groups of five: low-dose or high-dose Ad26.COV2.S given once or twice, or placebo on both occasions. Results and caveats for the whole study, not just this receptor: After vaccination, spike-specific CD8+ and CD4+ T cell responses were reported to show substantial breadth. Compared with placebo recipients, Ad26.COV2.S recipients showed higher spike-specific TCR breadth (P = 0.0014). It was noted by the authors that total T cell responses may have been underestimated by the TCR breadth and depth analyses. Vaccine and placebo recipients had comparable non-spike TCR breadth, which fits with the vaccine containing only spike. The study was not powered to compare responses between vaccine doses or regimens.

Interpreted using the paper, the treatment or condition label stands for: roughly 20 received Ad26.COV2.S at low or high dose, single or two shots; roughly 5 received placebo; per-sample allocation not given. Repertoires of vaccine and placebo recipients were sequenced from samples collected on day 63 after the first injection. Between 29 July and 7 August 2020, Cohort 1b enrolled some 25 adults aged 18-55 years at one site in Boston, USA. As a vaccine, Ad26.COV2.S was a replication-incompetent adenovirus type 26 vector that expressed a prefusion-stabilized SARS-CoV-2 spike protein derived from the original Wuhan strain. As to this clone: The specificity of this receptor is unknown. No base-level quality is on record; no much larger clone is a single base apart.

TCRbeta CDR3 regions were sequenced with the immunoSEQ Assay. After extraction, genomic DNA underwent amplification by bias-controlled multiplex PCR, followed by high-throughput sequencing. In the paper's pipeline: Collapsing and filtering of sequences were performed to quantify the absolute abundance of each unique TCRbeta CDR3 region. T cell fraction was estimated by normalization of TCRbeta template counts to usable DNA, with usable DNA being measured through amplification of reference genes present in all nucleated cells. Repertoire TCRs were annotated as SARS-CoV-2-specific by exact matching of V gene, CDR3 amino acid sequence and J gene to a known reactive TCR set. MIRA supplied the reference SARS-CoV-2 TCR set, which was filtered for enrichment in COVID-19-positive ImmuneCODE repertoires so that public or cross-reactive TCRs were removed. Drawing on the MIRA antigens, annotated TCRs were analysed further at the level of specific ORF or position within ORF. Breadth was defined as annotated unique rearrangements over total unique productive rearrangements; depth was the summed frequency of those rearrangements. Group comparisons of TCR breadth used two-sided Wilcoxon rank-sum tests. The immuneACCESS repertoire file appears here via TCRdb, limited to in-frame rearrangements. These files lack a portion of the clones; in checked studies, under half of the deficit traces to unresolved V genes, and the cause of the others is not known. For V, J and clone size, that table is used; D and trimming come from the DNA. The sample table holds about 480,000 clones, of which roughly 89% were seen once. Over 10% of the sample is held by the ten biggest clonotypes.

The CDR3 covers 15 residues, taking in both the cysteine and the phenylalanine. Only the CDR3 DNA is retained, 45 bases long and in frame from the first base. The germline ends are 12 bases apart after V is trimmed by 4 bases and J by 0 bases. CDR1 and CDR2, per the germline V gene, are SNHLY and FYNNEI. The clonotype was recovered from a person between 18 and 59 years old who received the Ad26.COV2.S COVID-19 vaccine or a placebo. The sample was peripheral blood, taken in a trial of Ad26.COV2.S vaccine versus placebo. The V and J segments used are TRBV2 and TRBJ1-2; the D gene cannot be named for sure. The DNA reads TGTGCCAGCAGTGGCCCCCTACCAGCTAACTATGGCTACACCTTC. Protein translation: CASSGPLPANYGYTF.